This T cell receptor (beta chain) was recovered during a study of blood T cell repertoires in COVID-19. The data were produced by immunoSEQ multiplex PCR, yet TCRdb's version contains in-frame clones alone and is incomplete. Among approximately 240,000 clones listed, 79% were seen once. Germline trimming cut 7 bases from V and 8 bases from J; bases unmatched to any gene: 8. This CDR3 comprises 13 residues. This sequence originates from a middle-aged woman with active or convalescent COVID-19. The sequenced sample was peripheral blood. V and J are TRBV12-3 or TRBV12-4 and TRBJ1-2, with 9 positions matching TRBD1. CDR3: CASKVDRGRGYTF. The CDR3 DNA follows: TGTGCCAGCAAAGTGGACAGGGGACGCGGCTACACCTTC.